A single T cell receptor beta chain is shown here with its context. Its antigen remains unidentified. The sample originates from a study of T-cell memory formation after mild COVID-19. Whole-study results and caveats: Within pre-infection memory, some responding clones were found, suggesting cross-reactive memory joined.

The CDR3 is made up of 16 amino acids. Per germline, CDR1 MGHRA and CDR2 YSYEKL. The V and J ends lost 3 bases and 0 bases, in that order; junction bases with no gene match: 5. TCRdb re-analysed the 5' RACE reads in MiXCR, keeping a single row per CDR3 protein. The sample records under 700,000 distinct CDR3 sequences, roughly 22% being singletons. The sample taken for sequencing was PBMCs or a T cell subset sorted from them (not recorded which). The chain joins TRBV4-1 to TRBJ2-1, with 7 nucleotides matching TRBD1. This sequence was found in an adult woman who had mild COVID-19 (a few samples of this study predate the infection). Cell type and time point are not known. CDR3 in amino acids: CASSQGTARSYNEQFF. In DNA, the CDR3 is TGCGCCAGCAGCCAGGGGACAGCTCGCTCCTACAATGAGCAGTTCTTC.